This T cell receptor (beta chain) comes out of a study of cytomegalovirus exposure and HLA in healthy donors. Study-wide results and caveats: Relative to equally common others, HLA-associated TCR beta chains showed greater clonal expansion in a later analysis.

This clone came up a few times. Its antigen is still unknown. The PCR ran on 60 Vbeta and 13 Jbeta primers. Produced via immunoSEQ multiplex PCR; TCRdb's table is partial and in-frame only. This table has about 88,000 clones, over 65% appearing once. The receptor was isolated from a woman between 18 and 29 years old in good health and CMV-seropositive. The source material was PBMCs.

The chain's CDR3 is CASSPTPGDEGEKLFF. DNA of the CDR3: TGTGCCAGCAGTCCGACCCCAGGGGATGAGGGTGAAAAACTGTTTTTT. The chain recombines TRBV6-7 with TRBJ1-4; weak D call: TRBD1 (6 bases). TRBV6-7 has ORF status, its function being uncertain. Trimming left V 5 bases short and J 7 bases short, with 20 bases between. This CDR3 region has 16 residues.